The 12 T cell receptor beta chains below come from one sample, sequenced in a study of blood T cell repertoires in COVID-19. Sequencing was performed with immunoSEQ multiplex PCR; in TCRdb, only in-frame clones are kept and a portion is missing. The sample has 110,000 to 150,000 clones; 70% to 85% are singletons. The sequencing sample was made of peripheral blood. All receptors derive from a woman older than 75 with acute or convalescent COVID-19.

This clone came up a few times. The V gene is TRBV30, the J gene TRBJ1-5; D ambiguous. The CDR3 runs to 14 residues. The V and J ends lost 1 base and 5 bases respectively, with 12 bases between them. Germline CDR1 and CDR2: GTSNPN and SVGIG (reference sequence). The CDR3 region is CAWSGTNEDQPQHF. The CDR3 DNA reads as TGTGCCTGGAGTGGAACAAACGAGGATCAGCCCCAGCATTTT.

This clone was found a few times. This chain uses TRBV15 with TRBJ2-1; D is perhaps TRBD2 (5 bases). The germline V gene encodes CDR1 LNHNV and CDR2 YYDKDF (reference sequence). The V end lost 3 bases, the J end lost 2 bases, and 8 bases lay between the germline ends. The CDR3 contains 14 residues. The CDR3 nucleotides read TGTGCCACCAGCAGTAGAGGGACCTACAATGAGCAGTTCTTC. It translates to CATSSRGTYNEQFF.

The chain recombines TRBV7-2 with TRBJ1-5; TRBD1 agrees at 8 bases. The CDR3 totals 15 residues. V lost 5 bases to trimming and J lost 1 base; unmatched junction nucleotides: 4. The V gene's germline CDR1 is SGHTA and CDR2 FQGNSA. The CDR3 protein is CASSPDRGSNQPQHF. CDR3 DNA sequence: TGTGCCAGCAGCCCTGACAGGGGAAGCAATCAGCCCCAGCATTTT.

The chain uses TRBV4-2 and TRBJ1-2; D is undetermined. Germline V gene data show CDR1 as LGHNA and CDR2 as YNFKEQ. The V and J ends lost 0 bases and 7 bases respectively, with 12 bases between them. The CDR3 sequence is 14 residues long. The CDR3 region is CASSQDLREGGYTF. CDR3 nucleotide sequence: TGTGCCAGCAGCCAAGATTTGAGGGAGGGTGGCTACACCTTC.

CDR3 amino acids: CASSLRQGGLPQHF. In nucleotides, the CDR3 is TGTGCCAGCAGCTTAAGACAGGGAGGTCTGCCCCAGCATTTT. The rearrangement joins TRBV7-2 to TRBJ1-5, with 7 bases aligning to TRBD1. CDR3 length: 14 amino acids. Germline CDR1 and CDR2: SGHTA and FQGNSA. V shed 2 bases and J 9 bases; nucleotides not matched to a gene: 7.

About this clone: A junction end diverges from the germline sequence, so it may reflect a read error. This chain joins TRBV12-3 or TRBV12-4 and TRBJ1-2; D remains ambiguous. The CDR3 has 13 amino acids. CDR3 sequence reads: CASRLDGSYGYTF. The CDR3 DNA is TGTGCCAGCAGATTAGACGGGAGCTATGGCTACACCTTC.

The gene calls are TRBV7-9 and TRBJ1-6, with D possibly TRBD1 on 5 matching bases. The CDR3 extends over 13 amino acids. Germline CDR1 SEHNR, CDR2 FQNEAQ (reference sequence). The ends were cut back, 2 bases at V and 10 bases at J, with 9 bases in the middle. The CDR3, as DNA: TGTGCCAGCAGCTTACCTAAGGGGTCACCCCTCCACTTT. This encodes CASSLPKGSPLHF.

The V gene is TRBV10-3, the J gene TRBJ2-3; 9 bases align to TRBD2. The ends lost 0 bases at V and 0 bases at J; junction bases unmatched: 1. This CDR3 is 16 amino acids long. Germline V gene lookup returns CDR1 ENHRY and CDR2 SYGVKD. The CDR3 DNA reads TGTGCCATCAGTGAGTCGACTAGCGGAAGCACAGATACGCAGTATTTT. Translated: CAISESTSGSTDTQYF.

This clone has a single count. The rearrangement joins TRBV3-1 (or the pseudogene TRBV3-2) to TRBJ1-2; 8 bases agree with TRBD1. The CDR3 has 17 amino acids. V shed 2 bases and J 4 bases; nucleotides not matched to a gene: 12. Germline assignment: CDR1 LGHDT and CDR2 YNNKEL (reference sequence). The CDR3 coding sequence is TGTGCCAGCAGCCAACAACTTCGGACAGGGCGAGGCTATGGCTACACCTTC. As protein: CASSQQLRTGRGYGYTF.

The gene calls are TRBV15 and TRBJ1-5; 9 nucleotides agree with TRBD1. CDR1 and CDR2 from the germline V gene are LNHNV and YYDKDF (reference sequence). J was trimmed by 2 bases and V by 2 bases; bases with no gene match: 4. The CDR3 spans 16 residues. CDR3 loop: CATSRSGQGGNQPQHF. The DNA for the CDR3 is TGTGCCACCAGCAGATCGGGACAGGGTGGCAATCAGCCCCAGCATTTT.

This clone was picked up many times. The V gene is TRBV19, the J gene TRBJ2-5; a weak D match, TRBD2 (5 bases). The germline gives CDR1 LNHDA, CDR2 SQIVND (reference sequence). Trimming took off 1 base at V and 7 bases at J, with 19 bases between the two ends. The CDR3 contains 16 residues. CDR3: CASSIVKASGVGTQYF. CDR3 sequence (DNA): TGTGCCAGTAGTATAGTGAAGGCGAGCGGAGTCGGGACCCAGTACTTC. The full variable domain, in which reference TRBV19 and TRBJ2-5 provide the parts outside the CDR3, is DGGITQSPKYLFRKEGQNVTLSCEQNLNHDAMYWYRQDPGQGLRLIYYSQIVNDFQKGDIAEGYSVSREKKESFPLTVTSAQKNPTAFYLCASSIVKASGVGTQYFGPGTRLLVL.

This chain uses TRBV18 with TRBJ1-2, with TRBD1 identical over 8 bases. The trim removed 6 bases at V and 3 bases at J, leaving 6 bases unmatched. In germline, CDR1 is KGHSH, CDR2 LQKENI. This CDR3 is built from 14 residues. The chain's CDR3 is CASSQGAVDYGYTF. The CDR3 coding sequence is TGTGCCAGCTCTCAGGGGGCCGTGGACTATGGCTACACCTTC.